Shown below are 9 T cell receptor beta chains from a single sample sequenced in a study of post-analysis software for immune sequencing data. What these receptors recognize is not known. Each TCR beta cDNA library carried unique molecular identifiers. In TCRdb, the PCR reads were re-called with MiXCR into one record per CDR3 protein. The data contain around 710,000 distinct CDR3 sequences, under 60% of them singletons. The study's findings and limits: A few TRBV segments were significantly more frequent in patients than in controls. TRBV5-6, TRBV5-1 and TRBV20-1 were among these segments.

The material sequenced was blood. The receptors here all came from a girl aged 5-17 years with multiple sclerosis.

This chain links TRBV6-5 with TRBJ1-2; 7 bases map to TRBD1. V trimming: 2 bases; J trimming: 8 bases; junction bases outside the gene matches: 5. CDR3 length: 13 residues. Germline CDR1 reads MNHEY; CDR2 reads SVGAGI. This CDR3 reads CASSYPTGNGYTF. DNA of the CDR3: TGTGCCAGCAGTTACCCGACAGGGAACGGCTACACCTTC.

The V call is TRBV12-3 or TRBV12-4, the J call TRBJ1-1; D gene uncertain. Trimming removed 7 bases from V and 0 bases from J, with 12 bases in between. This CDR3 has 14 residues. DNA for the CDR3: TGTGCCAGCACTGGCCGATTCATGAACACTGAAGCTTTCTTT. Amino acids: CASTGRFMNTEAFF.

This clonotype was found a few times. The gene calls are TRBV3-1 and TRBJ2-1, with D possibly matching TRBD2 (5 bases). V gave up 4 bases and J gave up 10 bases, with 14 bases separating them. Germline V gene sequence: CDR1 LGHDT, CDR2 YNNKEL (reference sequence). The CDR3 contains 13 residues. The CDR3 reads CASSLTSYGEQFF. The CDR3 coding sequence is TGTGCCAGCAGCCTTACTAGTTACGGGGAGCAGTTCTTC.

In DNA, the CDR3 is TGTGCTAAGCTGGGATCGATCTCCTACAATGAGCAGTTCTTC. Amino acid sequence: CAKLGSISYNEQFF. The chain employs TRBV5-6 and TRBJ2-1, with D unclear. The CDR3 length is 14 residues. Germline values: CDR1 SGHDT, CDR2 YYEEEE.

The table lists this clonotype with a count of one. The junction departs from germline at one end; a sequencing error may be responsible. The chain combines TRBV12-3 or TRBV12-4 with TRBJ2-1; TRBD2 agrees at 11 bases. The CDR3 length is 15 residues. In DNA, the CDR3 is TGTGCCAGCAATTTAGGTAGCGGGAGGGCAAATGAGCAGTTCTTC. Its translation is CASNLGSGRANEQFF.

The chain combines TRBV5-6 with TRBJ1-1; no clear D. Trimming removed 1 base from V and 0 bases from J, with 4 bases in between. Germline CDR1 and CDR2: SGHDT and YYEEEE. The length of the CDR3 is 13 residues. In DNA form, the CDR3 reads TGTGCCAGCAGCTTGATCATGAACACTGAAGCTTTCTTT. Its translation is CASSLIMNTEAFF.

The chain is built from TRBV6-6 and TRBJ2-7; D unresolved. Germline loops: CDR1 MNHNY, CDR2 SVGAGI (reference sequence). Between the trimmed V and J ends, which lost 5 bases and 0 bases, there was a span of 11 bases. CDR3 length equals 14 residues. Here the CDR3 reads CASSGERSSYEQYF. CDR3 sequence (DNA): TGTGCCAGCAGTGGCGAGAGAAGCTCCTACGAGCAGTACTTC.

This clonotype was seen only once. The genes are TRBV2 and TRBJ1-2, with D hard to call. V shed 2 bases and J shed 0 bases, with 7 bases lying between them. The CDR3 contains 14 residues. CDR1 and CDR2 from the germline V gene are SNHLY and FYNNEI. CDR3 residues: CASSEPGTNYGYTF. In nucleotides, the CDR3 is TGTGCCAGCAGTGAACCTGGGACTAACTATGGCTACACCTTC.

The genes are TRBV20-1 and TRBJ2-5; possible D gene TRBD2, 7 bases. Germline CDR1 and CDR2: DFQATT and SNEGSKA (reference sequence). Trimming removed 1 base from V and 7 bases from J, with 13 bases in between. The CDR3 is 13 amino acids. The CDR3 here is CSARVGGAGTQYF. The CDR3 region has the DNA TGCAGTGCTAGAGTGGGGGGGGCGGGGACCCAGTACTTC.